Below are 28 T cell receptor beta chains sequenced from a single sample in a study of blood T cell repertoires in COVID-19. The assay was immunoSEQ multiplex PCR, and TCRdb's table has in-frame clones only and misses some. The data contain about 230,000 clones, 84% of them singletons. The material sequenced was peripheral blood. These receptors all come from a man aged 50-59 years with active or convalescent COVID-19.

The rearrangement links TRBV6-1 to TRBJ2-7; a possible D gene is TRBD1 (5 bases). The CDR3 consists of 14 residues. Germline assignment: CDR1 MNHNS and CDR2 SASEGT. V was shortened by 3 bases and J by 3 bases, with 12 bases between the two germline ends. CDR3: CASSDRVTGYEQYF. The CDR3 coding sequence is TGTGCCAGCAGTGACAGGGTTACAGGCTACGAGCAGTACTTC.

The chain has TRBV19 and TRBJ2-1; 7 bases align to TRBD1. With 9 bases clipped from V and 0 bases from J, the junction kept 14 bases outside the gene matches. The CDR3 has 17 residues. The germline gives CDR1 LNHDA, CDR2 SQIVND (reference sequence). In DNA, the CDR3 is TGTGCCAGCGGTCCATTCACCAGGGGGAGCTCCTACAATGAGCAGTTCTTC. It codes for CASGPFTRGSSYNEQFF.

Concerning this clone itself: At one boundary the junction diverges from the germline segment, which might be a read error. This chain uses TRBV19 with TRBJ1-5, with D unresolved. Germline CDR1 LNHDA, CDR2 SQIVND (reference sequence). This CDR3 is 12 amino acids long. For the CDR3, the DNA is TGTGCCAGTAGTGGTAGCTATCAGCCCCAGCATTTT. It encodes CASSGSYQPQHF.

This clone was found a few times. The V call is TRBV13, the J call TRBJ1-6; 8 bases match TRBD1. Germline V gene lookup returns CDR1 PRHDT and CDR2 FYEKMQ (reference sequence). Trimming cost V 2 bases and J 9 bases; bases outside gene matches: 12. The CDR3 has 17 amino acids. The CDR3 sequence: CASSLIIGTGRSSPLHF. The CDR3 DNA reads TGTGCCAGCAGCTTAATCATTGGGACAGGACGATCTTCACCCCTCCACTTT.

The CDR3 reads CASSIWAQENTEAFF. Written as DNA, the CDR3 is TGTGCCAGTAGTATTTGGGCACAGGAAAACACTGAAGCTTTCTTT. V is TRBV19 and J is TRBJ1-1, with D perhaps matching TRBD1 (5 bases). CDR3 size: 15 residues. Germline lookup yields CDR1 LNHDA and CDR2 SQIVND (reference sequence). V was cut by 3 bases and J by 2 bases, with 13 bases left in between.

This clone was counted once. This CDR3 reads CASSLSPPSEQYF. In nucleotides, the CDR3 is TGTGCCAGCAGCCTCTCCCCCCCCAGCGAGCAGTACTTC. The chain has TRBV3-1 (or the pseudogene TRBV3-2) and TRBJ2-7; D is uncertain. The CDR3 is 13 amino acids. The germline V gene encodes CDR1 LGHDT and CDR2 YNNKEL (reference sequence). V lost 4 bases, J lost 6 bases, and 13 bases lay in between.

In this sample, this clone turned up once. The chain couples TRBV19 to TRBJ1-2, with TRBD1 identical over 8 bases. The CDR3 runs 14 residues. V lost 8 bases and J lost 4; bases outside the gene matches: 9. Germline V gives CDR1 LNHDA, CDR2 SQIVND (reference sequence). The CDR3 reads CASGPRDRIYGYTF. DNA for the CDR3: TGTGCCAGTGGTCCAAGGGACAGGATCTATGGCTACACCTTC.

This chain joins TRBV19 and TRBJ2-1, with 11 bases that match TRBD2. V gave up 5 bases and J gave up 4 bases; unmatched junction bases: 13. The CDR3 has 18 amino acids. Per germline, CDR1 LNHDA and CDR2 SQIVND (reference sequence). The CDR3 sequence is CASSVTGSGGATYNEQFF. The DNA for the CDR3 is TGTGCCAGTAGTGTCACGGGTAGCGGGGGGGCTACTTACAATGAGCAGTTCTTC.

The chain carries TRBV3-1 (or the pseudogene TRBV3-2) and TRBJ2-3; 10 positions agree with TRBD2. Germline V gives CDR1 LGHDT, CDR2 YNNKEL (reference sequence). The V segment lost 5 bases and the J segment 4 bases; nucleotides outside the gene matches: 12. The CDR3 has 17 amino acids. This chain's CDR3 is CASSDPSGGRASDTQYF. CDR3 DNA: TGTGCCAGCAGCGATCCTAGCGGGGGACGGGCGTCAGATACGCAGTATTTT.

The chain recombines TRBV12-3 or TRBV12-4 with TRBJ1-1; D gene unclear. The CDR3 covers 12 residues. Deletions cut 0 bases from V and 5 bases from J, with 4 bases between. The CDR3 nucleotides are TGTGCCAGCAGTTTAGCTTCTACTGAAGCTTTCTTT. Its protein is CASSLASTEAFF.

The chain is built from TRBV29-1 and TRBJ2-2; TRBD1 matches 10 bases. This CDR3 is 15 amino acids long. The V gene's germline CDR1 is SQVTM and CDR2 ANQGSEA. V was pared by 6 bases and J by 5 bases, with 9 bases of the junction left unmatched. The CDR3, as DNA: TGCAGCGTCGCCCGGACAGGGGGGAGTACCGGGGAGCTGTTTTTT. It encodes CSVARTGGSTGELFF.

This chain connects TRBV10-3 to TRBJ1-1; D call uncertain. Per germline, CDR1 ENHRY and CDR2 SYGVKD. The CDR3 loop spans 12 amino acids. The V end lost 2 bases, the J end lost 6 bases, and 7 bases lay between the germline ends. The CDR3 sequence is CAISERGSEAFF. CDR3 bases: TGTGCCATCAGTGAGCGAGGGTCTGAAGCTTTCTTT.

The sample holds one count of this clone. The chain couples TRBV14 to TRBJ2-1; no clear D gene. Germline V gene data show CDR1 as SGHDN and CDR2 as FVKESK. This CDR3 contains 15 residues. Trimming stripped 4 bases from V and 2 bases from J, with 12 bases between. The CDR3 reads CASSPFDFTYNEQFF. The CDR3 nucleotides read TGTGCCAGCAGCCCCTTCGACTTTACCTACAATGAGCAGTTCTTC.

The rearrangement uses TRBV6-5 and TRBJ2-4; D is uncertain. With 4 bases removed from V and 0 bases from J, the gap between germline ends came to 13 bases. Germline V lookup: CDR1 MNHEY, CDR2 SVGAGI. This CDR3 spans 16 amino acids. CDR3 residues: CASSSSLSVAKNIQYF. CDR3 in DNA: TGTGCCAGCAGTTCGAGTCTTTCGGTAGCCAAAAACATTCAGTACTTC.

This chain uses TRBV19 with TRBJ2-3, with a possible D match to TRBD1 (5 bases). The germline CDR1 and CDR2 sequences are LNHDA and SQIVND (reference sequence). Trimming took off 3 bases at V and 0 bases at J, with 7 bases between the two ends. The CDR3 is 14 amino acids. CDR3 residues: CASSIRGSTDTQYF. CDR3 in DNA: TGTGCCAGTAGTATTAGGGGTAGCACAGATACGCAGTATTTT.

The CDR3 nucleotides are TGCGCCAGCAGCTTAGGTAGCGGGGTCGGAACGCCCCAGTACTTC. It is translated as CASSLGSGVGTPQYF. The chain has TRBV4-3 and TRBJ2-5, with TRBD2 matching over 8 bases. The V and J ends lost 5 bases and 9 bases, in that order; junction bases with no gene match: 14. This CDR3 has 15 residues. CDR1 is LGHNA and CDR2 is YSLEER in the germline V gene.

This clone occurred a few times. CDR3 in DNA: TGTGCCAGCAGCCCTGGGGGCGGTGGGATGCGCACTGAAGCTTTCTTT. This translates into CASSPGGGGMRTEAFF. The V call is TRBV5-6, the J call TRBJ1-1; possibly TRBD1 for D (6 bases). The germline V gene has CDR1 SGHDT and CDR2 YYEEEE. The V end was cut by 4 bases, the J end by 4 bases, with 20 bases between. The CDR3 extends over 16 amino acids. The full variable domain, its missing parts supplied by reference TRBV5-6 and TRBJ1-1, is DAGVTQSPTHLIKTRGQQVTLRCSPKSGHDTVSWYQQALGQGPQFIFQYYEEEERQRGNFPDRFSGHQFPNYSSELNVNALLLGDSALYLCASSPGGGGMRTEAFFGQGTRLTVV.

A single count supports this clone. The rearrangement joins TRBV5-5 to TRBJ2-7; D gene uncertain. V was shortened by 0 bases and J by 0 bases, with 7 bases between the two germline ends. This CDR3 is built from 14 residues. CDR1 and CDR2 from the germline V gene are SGHKS and YYEKEE (reference sequence). The CDR3 bases are TGTGCCAGCAGCTTGGTTGTCGTCTCCTACGAGCAGTACTTC. Residues: CASSLVVVSYEQYF.

The chain couples TRBV12-3 or TRBV12-4 to TRBJ1-5; D gene uncertain. The CDR3 consists of 13 residues. V was pared by 1 base and J by 6 bases, with 7 bases between. The CDR3 DNA is TGTGCCAGCAGTTTAGATGAGGTTCAGCCCCAGCATTTT. Amino acid sequence: CASSLDEVQPQHF.

This chain links TRBV6-5 with TRBJ2-1, with TRBD2 as a possible D gene (7 bases). This CDR3 spans 16 amino acids. V was shortened by 4 bases and J by 2 bases, with 15 bases between the two germline ends. The germline V gene has CDR1 MNHEY and CDR2 SVGAGI. CDR3 loop: CASSSMPGGPYNEQFF. The DNA of the CDR3 is TGTGCCAGCAGTTCAATGCCCGGGGGGCCCTACAATGAGCAGTTCTTC.

This chain joins TRBV5-1 and TRBJ1-4; 9 nucleotides agree with TRBD1. This CDR3 comprises 16 residues. Per germline, CDR1 SGHRS and CDR2 YFSETQ. V dropped 5 bases and J dropped 1; count of bases not matched to a gene: 6. Written as DNA, the CDR3 is TGCGCCAGCAGTTCCGGACAGGGGCTAACTAATGAAAAACTGTTTTTT. Translating gives CASSSGQGLTNEKLFF.

To note about this clone: One end of the junction is discordant with germline, which a read error may explain. This chain links TRBV7-8 with TRBJ1-2; TRBD1 matches at 8 bases. The CDR3 has 13 residues. In germline, CDR1 is SGHVS, CDR2 FQNEAQ. In DNA form, the CDR3 reads TGTGCCAGCAGCTTAGCGAGTGACAGGGGCATTTCGTTC. Encoded protein: CASSLASDRGISF.

The chain uses TRBV9 and TRBJ2-3, with TRBD2 matching over 16 bases. The CDR3 contains 19 residues. The V gene's germline CDR1 is SGDLS and CDR2 YYNGEE. Trimming took 1 base from V and 5 from J; bases not matched to a gene: 10. DNA for the CDR3: TGTGCCAGCAGCGTAACGGCGGGACTAGCGGGGGGGCAAGGAGATACGCAGTATTTT. This sequence encodes CASSVTAGLAGGQGDTQYF.

This clone occurred once. The chain has TRBV5-4 and TRBJ1-1, with a tentative D call TRBD1 (5 bases). This CDR3 is 16 amino acids long. The V end lost 0 bases, the J end lost 3 bases, and 15 bases lay between the germline ends. Germline CDR1 SGHNT, CDR2 YYREEE (reference sequence). CDR3 amino acids: CASSLAIGGVDTEAFF. DNA of the CDR3: TGTGCCAGCAGCTTGGCCATTGGGGGGGTGGACACTGAAGCTTTCTTT.

Details on this clone: The sample contains more than one DNA sequence encoding this CDR3. This chain joins TRBV11-3 and TRBJ2-2; 7 bases fit TRBD1. The CDR3 sequence is 15 residues long. Germline CDR1 reads SGHNT; CDR2 reads YENEEA. After removal of 1 base from V and 3 bases from J, the junction contained 2 bases not matched to a gene. Here the CDR3 DNA reads TGTGCCAGCAGCTTAGGACAGGGCGACACCGGGGAGCTGTTTTTT. Its translation is CASSLGQGDTGELFF.

The V gene is TRBV7-9, the J gene TRBJ1-2; D might be TRBD1 (5 bases). V shed 5 bases and J shed 4 bases, with 14 bases lying between them. The CDR3 has 14 residues. The germline CDR1 and CDR2 sequences are SEHNR and FQNEAQ (reference sequence). The CDR3 DNA follows: TGTGCCAGCAGCGCCCGGGGGGGACCCTATGGCTACACCTTC. Translated, it gives CASSARGGPYGYTF.

As for this clone: Different DNA sequences within this sample yield the same CDR3. The rearrangement joins TRBV5-4 to TRBJ1-4; 8 positions agree with TRBD1. With 5 bases clipped from V and 5 bases from J, the junction kept 5 bases outside the gene matches. Per germline, CDR1 SGHNT and CDR2 YYREEE (reference sequence). CDR3 length: 14 amino acids. The CDR3 nucleotides read TGTGCCAGCAGTCGCGACAGGGGAAATGAAAAACTGTTTTTT. Its translation: CASSRDRGNEKLFF.

This clone is a singleton in its sample. The J gene is TRBJ2-3, the V gene TRBV27, with TRBD2 matching over 7 bases. Germline CDR1 MNHEY, CDR2 SMNVEV (reference sequence). This CDR3 is 15 amino acids long. With V trimmed by 5 bases and J by 2 bases, 7 bases remained unmatched. CDR3 nucleotides: TGTGCCAGCAGTACCAGCGGGGATTCCACAGATACGCAGTATTTT. It yields the protein CASSTSGDSTDTQYF.